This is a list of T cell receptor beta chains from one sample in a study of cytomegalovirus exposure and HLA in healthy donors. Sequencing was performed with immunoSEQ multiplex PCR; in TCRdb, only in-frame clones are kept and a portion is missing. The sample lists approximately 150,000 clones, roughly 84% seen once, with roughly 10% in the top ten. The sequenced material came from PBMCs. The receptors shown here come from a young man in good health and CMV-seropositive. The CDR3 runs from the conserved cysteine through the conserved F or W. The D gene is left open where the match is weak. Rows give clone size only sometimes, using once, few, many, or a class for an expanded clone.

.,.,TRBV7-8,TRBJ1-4,CASSSQAMNEKLFF
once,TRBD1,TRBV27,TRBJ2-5,CASSFRTGLRETQYF
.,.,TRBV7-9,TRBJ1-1,CASSSQRGGGTEAFF
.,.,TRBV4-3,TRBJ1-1,CASSRGGGAYTEAFF
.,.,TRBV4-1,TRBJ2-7,CASSPGLSNRYEQYF
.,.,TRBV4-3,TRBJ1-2,CASSQDPRTYGYTF
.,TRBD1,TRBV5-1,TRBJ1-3,CASSPTGVGGNTIYF
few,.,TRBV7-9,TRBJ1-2,CASRGRQGGVYGYTF
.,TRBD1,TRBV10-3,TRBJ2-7,CAIRGQGIPYEQYF
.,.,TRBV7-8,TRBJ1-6,CASSRFLGGKNSPLHF
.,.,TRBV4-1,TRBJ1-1,CASSQDSVTEAFF
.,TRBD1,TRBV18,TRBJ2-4,CASSPGTGYDIQYF
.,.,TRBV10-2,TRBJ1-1,CASSDPGDIKAFF